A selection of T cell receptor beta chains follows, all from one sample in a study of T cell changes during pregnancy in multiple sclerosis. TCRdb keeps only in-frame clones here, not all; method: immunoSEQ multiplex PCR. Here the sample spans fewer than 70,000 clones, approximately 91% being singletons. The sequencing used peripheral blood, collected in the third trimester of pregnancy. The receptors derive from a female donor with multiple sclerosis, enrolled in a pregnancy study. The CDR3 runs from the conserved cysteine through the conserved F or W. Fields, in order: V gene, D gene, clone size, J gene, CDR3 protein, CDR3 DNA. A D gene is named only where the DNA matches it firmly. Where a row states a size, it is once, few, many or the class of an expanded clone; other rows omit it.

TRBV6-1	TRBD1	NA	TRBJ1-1	CASSEFADRRTEAFF	TGTGCCAGCAGTGAATTTGCGGACAGGCGGACTGAAGCTTTCTTT
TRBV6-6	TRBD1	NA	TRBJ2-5	CASRRDRVQETQYF	TGTGCCAGCAGGCGCGACAGGGTCCAAGAGACCCAGTACTTC
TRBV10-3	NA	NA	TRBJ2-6	CAISLSGANVLTF	TGTGCCATCAGTCTCTCTGGGGCCAACGTCCTGACTTTC
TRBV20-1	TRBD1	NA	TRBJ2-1	CSAWQQGDQFF	TGCAGTGCTTGGCAACAGGGGGACCAGTTCTTC
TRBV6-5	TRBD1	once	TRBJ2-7	CASSQGQAYEQYF	TGTGCCAGCAGCCAGGGACAGGCCTACGAGCAGTACTTC
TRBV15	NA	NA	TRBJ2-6	CATSRSVSGANVLTF	TGTGCCACCAGCAGGTCAGTCTCTGGGGCCAACGTCCTGACTTTC
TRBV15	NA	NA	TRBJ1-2	CATSSSRQDYGYTF	TGTGCCACCAGCAGCTCTCGACAGGACTATGGCTACACCTTC
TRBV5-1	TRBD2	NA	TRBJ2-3	CASSFQRGGSGTDTQYF	TGCGCCAGCAGCTTCCAGCGGGGGGGTTCGGGCACAGATACGCAGTATTTT
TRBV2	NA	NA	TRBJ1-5	CASSAARGSPNQPQHF	TGTGCCAGCAGTGCGGCAAGGGGGTCCCCCAATCAGCCCCAGCATTTT
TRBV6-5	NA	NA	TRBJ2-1	CASSPQEGTYNEQFF	TGTGCCAGCAGCCCACAGGAGGGTACCTACAATGAGCAGTTCTTC
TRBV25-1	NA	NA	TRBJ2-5	CASSRTLETQYF	TGTGCCAGCAGTCGTACTTTAGAGACCCAGTACTTC
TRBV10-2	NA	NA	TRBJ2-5	CASSVSGETQYF	TGCGCCAGCAGTGTGAGTGGAGAGACCCAGTACTTC
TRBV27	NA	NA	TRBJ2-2	CASSRNTGELFF	TGTGCCAGCAGCCGGAACACCGGGGAGCTGTTTTTT
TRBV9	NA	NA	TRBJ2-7	CASSVGGDSYEQYF	TGTGCCAGCAGCGTAGGGGGGGACTCCTACGAGCAGTACTTC
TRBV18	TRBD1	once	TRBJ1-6	CASSEQGPGSYNSPLHF	TGTGCCAGCTCGGAACAGGGGCCAGGGTCCTATAATTCACCCCTCCACTTT
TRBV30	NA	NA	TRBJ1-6	CAWDRNNSPLHF	TGTGCCTGGGACAGAAATAATTCACCCCTCCACTTT
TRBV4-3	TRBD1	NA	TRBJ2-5	CASSHPGQKETQYF	TGCGCCAGCAGCCACCCGGGACAGAAAGAGACCCAGTACTTC
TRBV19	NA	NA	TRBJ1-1	CASTQRGIIPINTEAFF	TGTGCCAGTACCCAAAGAGGAATCATCCCTATAAACACTGAAGCTTTCTTT
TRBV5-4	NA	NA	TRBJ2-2	CASSLAQGKGGTGELFF	TGTGCCAGCAGCTTGGCCCAAGGAAAGGGGGGGACCGGGGAGCTGTTTTTT
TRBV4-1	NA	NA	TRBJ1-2	CASSPSLASYGYTF	TGCGCCAGCAGCCCCTCCCTCGCTAGCTATGGCTACACCTTC
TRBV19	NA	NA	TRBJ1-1	CASSKGEYTEAFF	TGTGCCAGTAGTAAGGGGGAGTATACTGAAGCTTTCTTT
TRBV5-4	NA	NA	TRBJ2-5	CASSLGQGGETQYF	TGTGCCAGCAGCCTGGGGCAGGGTGGGGAGACCCAGTACTTC
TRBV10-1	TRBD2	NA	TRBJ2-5	CASSESGGAGETQYF	TGCGCCAGCAGTGAGTCCGGGGGGGCCGGAGAGACCCAGTACTTC
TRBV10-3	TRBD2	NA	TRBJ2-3	CAISEGLAGSTDTQYF	TGTGCCATCAGTGAAGGTCTAGCGGGAAGCACAGATACGCAGTATTTT
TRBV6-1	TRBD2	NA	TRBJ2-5	CASSTPAGGTETQYF	TGTGCCAGCTCGACCCCAGCGGGGGGGACGGAGACCCAGTACTTC
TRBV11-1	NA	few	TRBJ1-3	CASSRVVGNTIYF	TGTGCCAGCAGCCGGGTGGTTGGAAACACCATATATTTT